The text below deals with one T cell receptor beta chain. Antigen: not known. The germline gives CDR1 SQVTM, CDR2 ANQGSEA. CDR3 length: 14 residues. V lost 5 bases and J lost 4, with 15 bases in between. The data originate from a study of radiation and T cells in renal cell carcinoma. Sequenced by immunoSEQ multiplex PCR; TCRdb stores in-frame clones only, minus some. This sample has tens of thousands of clones, with 70% to 90% found just once. Study outcomes and limitations: No pretreatment tumor biopsies were available for baseline clonotypes.

Noted time point: blood 4 weeks post-SBRT, at nephrectomy. Treatment of the sample: 15 Gy SBRT to primary tumor, nephrectomy 4 weeks later. Nephrectomy followed 15 Gy stereotactic body radiation by 4 weeks. This chain uses TRBV29-1 with TRBJ2-1; D possibly corresponds to TRBD2 (6 bases). This clonotype was obtained from a woman in her fifties or sixties with renal cell carcinoma. The sequencing used blood, collected from a patient whose treatment included radiotherapy and nephrectomy. As DNA, the CDR3 is TGCAGCGTTTTCCCGGGACTTGTATACAATGAGCAGTTCTTC. The encoded protein is CSVFPGLVYNEQFF.